The T cell receptor beta chain under discussion was sequenced for a study of CD8 T cells in ankylosing spondylitis. Study results and limitations: Roughly eight highly homologous variants made up a TCR beta motif that seemed to typify ankylosing spondylitis blood. Matched ankylosing spondylitis synovial fluid reportedly showed significant enrichment of disease-linked clones.

In this sample, this clonotype turned up a few times. Its cognate antigen is unknown. In TCRdb, the 5' RACE reads were re-called with MiXCR into one record per CDR3 protein. The sample consists of some 450,000 distinct CDR3 sequences, roughly 15% of them appearing once. The CDR3 is 15 residues long. Trimming at V came to 7 bases and at J to 3 bases, leaving 9 bases not matched to a gene. V usage is TRBV12-3 or TRBV12-4 and J usage is TRBJ1-5; the match to TRBD1 covers 7 bases. Sequences were obtained from blood, either unsorted or a sorted T cell fraction (not recorded which). This TCR was recovered from a male donor with ankylosing spondylitis. The CDR3 loop is CASTQGDSTNQPQHF. The CDR3 DNA is TGTGCCAGCACCCAGGGGGACAGCACCAATCAGCCCCAGCATTTT.